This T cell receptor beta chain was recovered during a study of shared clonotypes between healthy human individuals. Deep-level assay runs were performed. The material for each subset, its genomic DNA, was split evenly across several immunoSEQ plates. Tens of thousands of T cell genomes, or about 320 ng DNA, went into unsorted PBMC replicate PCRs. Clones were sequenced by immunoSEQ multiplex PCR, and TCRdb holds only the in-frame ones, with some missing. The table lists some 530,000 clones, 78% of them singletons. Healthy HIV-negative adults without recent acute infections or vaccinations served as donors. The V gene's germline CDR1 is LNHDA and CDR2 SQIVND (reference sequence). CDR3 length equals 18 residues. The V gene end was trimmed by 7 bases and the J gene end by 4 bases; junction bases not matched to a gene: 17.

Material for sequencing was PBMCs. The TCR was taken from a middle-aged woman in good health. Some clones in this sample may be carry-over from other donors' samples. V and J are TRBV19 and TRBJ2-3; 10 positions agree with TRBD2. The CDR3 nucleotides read TGTGCCAGTAAAGGTATCCTAGCGGGAGTTAAGTGGTCAGATACGCAGTATTTT. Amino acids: CASKGILAGVKWSDTQYF. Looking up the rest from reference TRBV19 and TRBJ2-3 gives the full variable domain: DGGITQSPKYLFRKEGQNVTLSCEQNLNHDAMYWYRQDPGQGLRLIYYSQIVNDFQKGDIAEGYSVSREKKESFPLTVTSAQKNPTAFYLCASKGILAGVKWSDTQYFGPGTRLTVL.